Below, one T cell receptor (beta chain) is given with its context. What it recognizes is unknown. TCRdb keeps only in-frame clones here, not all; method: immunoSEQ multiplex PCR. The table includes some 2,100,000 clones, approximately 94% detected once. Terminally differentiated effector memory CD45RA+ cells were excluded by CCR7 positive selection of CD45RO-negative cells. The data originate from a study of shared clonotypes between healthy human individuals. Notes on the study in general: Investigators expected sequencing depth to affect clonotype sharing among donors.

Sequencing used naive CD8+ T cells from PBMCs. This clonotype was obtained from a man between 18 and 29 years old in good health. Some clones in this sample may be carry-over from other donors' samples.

CDR3 in amino acids: CASSFGRLVYLYGYTF. Written as DNA, the CDR3 is TGTGCCAGCAGCTTCGGACGTCTGGTCTACCTCTATGGCTACACCTTC. This sequence joins TRBV7-9 and TRBJ1-2; D ambiguous. The CDR3 consists of 16 residues. Trimming stripped 3 bases from V and 4 bases from J, with 18 bases between. Germline loops: CDR1 SEHNR, CDR2 FQNEAQ (reference sequence).